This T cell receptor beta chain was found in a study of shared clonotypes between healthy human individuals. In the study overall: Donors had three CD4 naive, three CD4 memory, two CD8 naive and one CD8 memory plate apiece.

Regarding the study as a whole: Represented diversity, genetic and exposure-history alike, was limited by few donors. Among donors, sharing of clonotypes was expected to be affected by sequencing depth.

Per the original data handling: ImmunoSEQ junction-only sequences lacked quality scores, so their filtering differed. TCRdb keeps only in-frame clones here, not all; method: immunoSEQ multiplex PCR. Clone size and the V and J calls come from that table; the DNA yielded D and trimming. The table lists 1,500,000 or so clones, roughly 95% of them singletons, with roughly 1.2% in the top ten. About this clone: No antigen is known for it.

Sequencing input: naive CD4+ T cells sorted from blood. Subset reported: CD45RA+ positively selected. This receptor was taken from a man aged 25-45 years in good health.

The CDR3 reads CASSFIGSGANVLTF. For the CDR3, the DNA is TGTGCCAGCAGCTTCATTGGCTCTGGGGCCAACGTCCTGACTTTC. The V gene is TRBV5-5, the J gene TRBJ2-6; the D is unclear. The CDR3 is made up of 15 amino acids. Germline V gives CDR1 SGHKS, CDR2 YYEKEE (reference sequence). Trimming stripped 2 bases from V and 0 bases from J, with 6 bases between.